This T cell receptor (beta chain) comes out of a study of OX40 agonist ivuxolimab in advanced cancers. Profiling relied on immunoSEQ multiplex PCR, and the TCRdb table lists in-frame clones only, not all of them. The sample lists 39,000 or so clones, around nine tenths seen once, with 9.5% to 13% in the top ten. V lost 6 bases, J lost 4 bases, and 6 bases stayed unmatched. CDR3 length: 15 residues. CDR1 and CDR2 (germline): SEHNR, FQNEAQ (reference sequence). This material consisted of CD4+ or CD8+ T cells sorted from blood, taken in a trial of the OX40 agonist ivuxolimab. The J gene is TRBJ2-2, the V gene TRBV7-9, with 9 positions matching TRBD1. The clonotype originates from an adult with an advanced solid tumor such as melanoma, head and neck, liver or kidney cancer. The CDR3 sequence: CASSSGTGITGELFF. The CDR3 DNA follows: TGTGCCAGCAGTTCCGGGACAGGGATCACCGGGGAGCTGTTTTTT.